This T cell receptor beta chain was documented in a study of T cell repertoires in cytomegalovirus infection. Study summary: It can be stated that public TCR beta signatures indicated CMV infection as well as a matching HLA type.

In the case of this clonotype: No antigen is known for it.

Study results and caveats: Cumulative public TCR beta family frequency identified CMV carriers with the relevant HLA. Dominating the ex vivo response were TCR beta clonotypes that were CMV-specific and HLA-C-restricted.

TCRdb reanalysed the reads using MiXCR and keeps one entry per CDR3 protein. The profile shows approximately 320,000 distinct CDR3 sequences, more than 8% of them singletons. This sequence originates from a human donor in good health (CMV status not recorded). Some clones in this sample may be carry-over from other donors' samples. Sample: PBMCs.

CDR3 in DNA: TGTGCCAGCAGTGGGGGGACTATAAATTACGAGCAGTACTTC. Translating it yields CASSGGTINYEQYF. The rearrangement joins TRBV25-1 to TRBJ2-7; 7 bases are a match to TRBD2. The trim removed 4 bases at V and 4 bases at J, leaving 7 bases unmatched. CDR3 length equals 14 residues. Germline V gene lookup returns CDR1 MGHDK and CDR2 SYGVNS.